The rows below give T cell receptor beta chains drawn from one sample of a study of blood T cell repertoires in COVID-19. Only in-frame clones appear in the TCRdb table, and some are missing; sequencing was by immunoSEQ multiplex PCR. Of some 240,000 clones listed, about 90% are singletons. Sequencing was performed on PBMCs or T cells enriched from blood (not recorded which). Receptors were obtained from a woman between 40 and 50 years old who had been exposed to COVID-19. The CDR3 runs from the conserved cysteine through the conserved F or W. Each record gives: J gene, clone size, V gene, D gene, CDR3 protein, CDR3 DNA. D genes are given only for firm matches. For some rows the clone size is stated as once, few or many, or as a class when expanded; others skip it.

j_call: TRBJ1-1
clone_size: -
v_call: TRBV6-2/TRBV6-3
d_call: -
cdr3_aa: CASSSRGTTRDTEAFF
cdr3_nt: TGTGCCAGCAGTTCTCGGGGGACCACCCGGGACACTGAAGCTTTCTTT

j_call: TRBJ1-6
clone_size: -
v_call: TRBV5-4
d_call: TRBD1
cdr3_aa: CASSLDRGDSPLHF
cdr3_nt: TGTGCCAGCAGTTTGGACAGGGGCGATTCACCCCTCCACTTT

j_call: TRBJ1-3
clone_size: -
v_call: TRBV18
d_call: -
cdr3_aa: CASSKQSADSGNTIYF
cdr3_nt: TGTGCCAGCTCAAAGCAATCCGCCGACTCTGGAAACACCATATATTTT

j_call: TRBJ1-1
clone_size: -
v_call: TRBV19
d_call: -
cdr3_aa: CASSIMSYTEAFF
cdr3_nt: TGTGCCAGTAGTATAATGAGTTATACTGAAGCTTTCTTT

j_call: TRBJ1-4
clone_size: -
v_call: TRBV19
d_call: -
cdr3_aa: CASSRGGFGEKLFF
cdr3_nt: TGTGCCAGTAGTAGAGGGGGTTTTGGCGAAAAACTGTTTTTT

j_call: TRBJ2-3
clone_size: -
v_call: TRBV7-2
d_call: -
cdr3_aa: CASSLGGRSGTQYF
cdr3_nt: TGTGCCAGCAGCTTAGGGGGCCGGTCAGGTACGCAGTATTTT

j_call: TRBJ2-3
clone_size: -
v_call: TRBV2
d_call: TRBD1
cdr3_aa: CASSGGILGTGVRDTQYF
cdr3_nt: TGTGCCAGCAGTGGGGGCATATTGGGGACAGGGGTACGGGATACGCAGTATTTT

j_call: TRBJ2-3
clone_size: -
v_call: TRBV7-9
d_call: TRBD2
cdr3_aa: CASSSSPIAGGGTDTQYF
cdr3_nt: TGTGCCAGCAGCTCCTCCCCCATAGCGGGAGGGGGCACAGATACGCAGTATTTT

j_call: TRBJ2-3
clone_size: -
v_call: TRBV4-2
d_call: -
cdr3_aa: CASSQGGAGFNTDTQYF
cdr3_nt: TGTGCCAGCAGCCAAGGCGGTGCGGGGTTTAACACAGATACGCAGTATTTT

j_call: TRBJ2-3
clone_size: -
v_call: TRBV29-1
d_call: -
cdr3_aa: CSVGGRATDTQYF
cdr3_nt: TGCAGCGTTGGGGGCAGGGCCACAGATACGCAGTATTTT

j_call: TRBJ1-3
clone_size: -
v_call: TRBV15
d_call: -
cdr3_aa: CATSMGPGNTIYF
cdr3_nt: TGTGCCACCAGCATGGGCCCGGGAAACACCATATATTTT

j_call: TRBJ2-7
clone_size: -
v_call: TRBV6-2/TRBV6-3
d_call: -
cdr3_aa: CASSQTSVQGYEQYF
cdr3_nt: TGTGCCAGCAGCCAAACATCGGTACAGGGTTACGAGCAGTACTTC

j_call: TRBJ2-3
clone_size: -
v_call: TRBV10-3
d_call: TRBD1
cdr3_aa: CAISEFDRGGTDTQYF
cdr3_nt: TGTGCCATCAGTGAGTTTGACAGGGGCGGAACAGATACGCAGTATTTT

j_call: TRBJ1-5
clone_size: -
v_call: TRBV10-3
d_call: -
cdr3_aa: CATHEGGSQPQHF
cdr3_nt: TGTGCCACGCACGAGGGAGGGTCTCAGCCCCAGCATTTT

j_call: TRBJ1-1
clone_size: -
v_call: TRBV14
d_call: TRBD1
cdr3_aa: CASSQGEQGTWDTEAFF
cdr3_nt: TGTGCCAGCAGCCAAGGAGAACAGGGGACTTGGGACACTGAAGCTTTCTTT

j_call: TRBJ1-4
clone_size: -
v_call: TRBV20-1
d_call: -
cdr3_aa: CSASGRAGLEDEKLFF
cdr3_nt: TGCAGTGCTAGTGGCAGGGCGGGGTTGGAGGATGAAAAACTGTTTTTT

j_call: TRBJ1-4
clone_size: -
v_call: TRBV5-6
d_call: TRBD1
cdr3_aa: CASSRTGGTNEKLFF
cdr3_nt: TGTGCCAGCAGCCGCACAGGGGGAACTAATGAAAAACTGTTTTTT

j_call: TRBJ1-5
clone_size: -
v_call: TRBV15
d_call: -
cdr3_aa: CATSGGEEAHQPQHF
cdr3_nt: TGTGCCACCAGCGGGGGGGAAGAGGCTCATCAGCCCCAGCATTTT

j_call: TRBJ2-5
clone_size: -
v_call: TRBV6-5
d_call: -
cdr3_aa: CASSPQLGGQETQYF
cdr3_nt: TGTGCCAGCAGTCCCCAGTTAGGAGGTCAAGAGACCCAGTACTTC

j_call: TRBJ2-2
clone_size: -
v_call: TRBV10-3
d_call: TRBD1
cdr3_aa: CATRDRDTGELFF
cdr3_nt: TGTGCCACCCGGGACAGGGACACCGGGGAGCTGTTTTTT

j_call: TRBJ1-6
clone_size: -
v_call: TRBV18
d_call: TRBD1
cdr3_aa: CASSPQGATYNSPLHF
cdr3_nt: TGTGCCAGCTCACCACAGGGGGCAACCTATAATTCACCCCTCCACTTT

j_call: TRBJ1-3
clone_size: -
v_call: TRBV30
d_call: TRBD1
cdr3_aa: CAWSPNHRGGGNTIYF
cdr3_nt: TGTGCCTGGAGTCCAAACCACAGGGGCGGGGGAAACACCATATATTTT

j_call: TRBJ2-7
clone_size: -
v_call: TRBV6-5
d_call: TRBD1
cdr3_aa: CASSYRGTGGTYEQYF
cdr3_nt: TGTGCCAGCAGTTACAGGGGGACAGGGGGAACCTACGAGCAGTACTTC

j_call: TRBJ1-1
clone_size: once
v_call: TRBV6-2/TRBV6-3
d_call: -
cdr3_aa: CASSYLGLETEAFF
cdr3_nt: TGTGCCAGCAGTTACCTCGGGTTGGAAACTGAAGCTTTCTTT

j_call: TRBJ1-1
clone_size: -
v_call: TRBV5-1
d_call: -
cdr3_aa: CASSLVPDSTEAFF
cdr3_nt: TGCGCCAGCAGCTTGGTACCTGACAGTACTGAAGCTTTCTTT

j_call: TRBJ1-4
clone_size: -
v_call: TRBV27
d_call: TRBD1
cdr3_aa: CASSLGQGREKLFF
cdr3_nt: TGTGCCAGCAGTTTGGGACAGGGGAGGGAAAAACTGTTTTTT

j_call: TRBJ2-3
clone_size: -
v_call: TRBV6-2/TRBV6-3
d_call: -
cdr3_aa: CASSYDTSTDTQYF
cdr3_nt: TGTGCCAGCAGTTACGACACTAGCACAGATACGCAGTATTTT

j_call: TRBJ1-5
clone_size: -
v_call: TRBV6-2/TRBV6-3
d_call: -
cdr3_aa: CASSSLSTQPQHF
cdr3_nt: TGTGCCAGCAGTTCCTTGAGTACTCAGCCCCAGCATTTT

j_call: TRBJ2-1
clone_size: -
v_call: TRBV5-4
d_call: -
cdr3_aa: CASSATQGHPTGQFF
cdr3_nt: TGTGCCAGCAGCGCGACCCAGGGACATCCCACGGGGCAGTTCTTC

j_call: TRBJ1-1
clone_size: -
v_call: TRBV3-1/TRBV3-2
d_call: -
cdr3_aa: CASSQLGRGTEAFF
cdr3_nt: TGTGCCAGCAGCCAATTGGGTAGGGGCACTGAAGCTTTCTTT

j_call: TRBJ2-3
clone_size: -
v_call: TRBV6-5
d_call: -
cdr3_aa: CASSLGGRTDTQYF
cdr3_nt: TGTGCCAGCTCCTTGGGGGGACGCACAGATACGCAGTATTTT

j_call: TRBJ2-1
clone_size: -
v_call: TRBV29-1
d_call: -
cdr3_aa: CSVYILSSYNEQFF
cdr3_nt: TGCAGCGTCTATATCCTGAGCTCCTACAATGAGCAGTTCTTC

j_call: TRBJ2-3
clone_size: -
v_call: TRBV4-1
d_call: -
cdr3_aa: CASSQEGASTSASTDTQYF
cdr3_nt: TGCGCCAGCAGCCAAGAGGGGGCTAGCACCTCCGCTAGCACAGATACGCAGTATTTT

j_call: TRBJ2-5
clone_size: -
v_call: TRBV4-1
d_call: -
cdr3_aa: CASSPGWGRELLETQYF
cdr3_nt: TGCGCCAGCAGCCCTGGGTGGGGGCGGGAGTTACTTGAGACCCAGTACTTC

j_call: TRBJ2-3
clone_size: -
v_call: TRBV5-1
d_call: TRBD2
cdr3_aa: CASSLGLAGGRTDTQYF
cdr3_nt: TGCGCCAGCAGCTTGGGACTAGCGGGGGGGCGGACAGATACGCAGTATTTT

j_call: TRBJ1-6
clone_size: -
v_call: TRBV5-1
d_call: -
cdr3_aa: CASSLLQGDNSPLHF
cdr3_nt: TGTGCCAGCAGCTTGCTACAGGGAGATAATTCACCCCTCCACTTT

j_call: TRBJ2-1
clone_size: -
v_call: TRBV6-1
d_call: -
cdr3_aa: CASSEHGGAYNEQFF
cdr3_nt: TGTGCCAGCAGTGAACACGGGGGAGCCTACAATGAGCAGTTCTTC

j_call: TRBJ2-1
clone_size: -
v_call: TRBV19
d_call: -
cdr3_aa: CASSRRTPLYNEQFF
cdr3_nt: TGTGCCAGTAGTAGACGGACACCGCTCTACAATGAGCAGTTCTTC

j_call: TRBJ2-3
clone_size: -
v_call: TRBV27
d_call: TRBD2
cdr3_aa: CASSFRRGDTDTQYF
cdr3_nt: TGTGCCAGCAGTTTTCGGCGGGGGGACACAGATACGCAGTATTTT

j_call: TRBJ2-7
clone_size: many
v_call: TRBV28
d_call: TRBD1
cdr3_aa: CASSLTPGQVGDF
cdr3_nt: TGTGCCAGCAGTTTAACCCCGGGACAGGTTGGGGACTTC

j_call: TRBJ2-1
clone_size: -
v_call: TRBV10-3
d_call: TRBD1
cdr3_aa: CAIGGPGQDTHSSYNEQFF
cdr3_nt: TGTGCCATCGGCGGACCGGGACAGGATACCCATAGCTCCTACAATGAGCAGTTCTTC

j_call: TRBJ2-3
clone_size: -
v_call: TRBV18
d_call: -
cdr3_aa: CASSPYTFESLSGYTDTQYF
cdr3_nt: TGTGCCAGCTCACCTTACACCTTTGAGTCTTTAAGCGGGTACACAGATACGCAGTATTTT

j_call: TRBJ2-5
clone_size: -
v_call: TRBV9
d_call: -
cdr3_aa: CASSAGETTFQETQYF
cdr3_nt: TGTGCCAGCAGCGCTGGGGAGACTACCTTTCAAGAGACCCAGTACTTC

j_call: TRBJ2-2
clone_size: -
v_call: TRBV29-1
d_call: TRBD2
cdr3_aa: CSVETLAAGMNTGELFF
cdr3_nt: TGCAGCGTTGAAACCCTCGCAGCGGGGATGAACACCGGGGAGCTGTTTTTT

j_call: TRBJ1-6
clone_size: -
v_call: TRBV6-5
d_call: -
cdr3_aa: CASSRDTLHF
cdr3_nt: TGTGCCAGCAGTCGGGACACCCTCCACTTT

j_call: TRBJ2-1
clone_size: -
v_call: TRBV24-1
d_call: TRBD2
cdr3_aa: CATSQNSGGVNEQFF
cdr3_nt: TGTGCCACCAGTCAAAATAGCGGGGGGGTCAATGAGCAGTTCTTC